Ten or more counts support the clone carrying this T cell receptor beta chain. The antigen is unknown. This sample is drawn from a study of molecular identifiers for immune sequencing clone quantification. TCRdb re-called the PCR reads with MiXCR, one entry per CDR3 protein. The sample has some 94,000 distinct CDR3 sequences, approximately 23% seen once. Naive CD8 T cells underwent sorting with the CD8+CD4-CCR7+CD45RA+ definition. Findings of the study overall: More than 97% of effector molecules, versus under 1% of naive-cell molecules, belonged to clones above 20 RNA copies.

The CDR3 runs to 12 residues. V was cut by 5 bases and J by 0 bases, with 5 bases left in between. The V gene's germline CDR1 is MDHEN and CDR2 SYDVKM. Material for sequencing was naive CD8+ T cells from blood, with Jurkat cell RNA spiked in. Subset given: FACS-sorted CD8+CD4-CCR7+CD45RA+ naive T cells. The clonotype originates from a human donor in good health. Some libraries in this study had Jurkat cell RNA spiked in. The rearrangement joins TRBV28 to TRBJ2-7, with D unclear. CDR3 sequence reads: CASSTFSYEQYF. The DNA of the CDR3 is TGTGCCAGCAGTACCTTCTCCTACGAGCAGTACTTC.